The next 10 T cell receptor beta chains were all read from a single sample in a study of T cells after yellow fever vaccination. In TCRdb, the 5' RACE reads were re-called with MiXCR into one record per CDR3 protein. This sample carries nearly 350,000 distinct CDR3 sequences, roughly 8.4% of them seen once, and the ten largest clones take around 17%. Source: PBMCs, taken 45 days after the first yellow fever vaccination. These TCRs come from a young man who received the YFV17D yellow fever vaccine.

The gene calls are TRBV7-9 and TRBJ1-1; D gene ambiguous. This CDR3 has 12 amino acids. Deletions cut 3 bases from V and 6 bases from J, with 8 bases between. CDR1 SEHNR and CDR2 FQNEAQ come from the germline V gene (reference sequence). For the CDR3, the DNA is TGTGCCAGCAGCTTCGGTTTCCCTGAAGCTTTCTTT. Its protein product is CASSFGFPEAFF.

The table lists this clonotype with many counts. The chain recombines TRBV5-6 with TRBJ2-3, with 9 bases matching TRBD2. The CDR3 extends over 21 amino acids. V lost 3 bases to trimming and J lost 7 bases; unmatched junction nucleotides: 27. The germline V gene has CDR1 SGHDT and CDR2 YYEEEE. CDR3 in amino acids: CASSSETVWRRGGLVSNTQYF. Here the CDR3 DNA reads TGTGCCAGCAGCTCCGAAACAGTATGGCGGCGGGGGGGCCTCGTATCAAATACGCAGTATTTT.

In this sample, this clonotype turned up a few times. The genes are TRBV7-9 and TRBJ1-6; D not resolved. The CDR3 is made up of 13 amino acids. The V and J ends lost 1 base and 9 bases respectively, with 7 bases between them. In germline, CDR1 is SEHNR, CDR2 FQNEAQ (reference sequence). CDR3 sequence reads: CASSLEYLSPLHF. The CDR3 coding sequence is TGTGCCAGCAGCTTAGAGTACCTTTCACCCCTCCACTTT.

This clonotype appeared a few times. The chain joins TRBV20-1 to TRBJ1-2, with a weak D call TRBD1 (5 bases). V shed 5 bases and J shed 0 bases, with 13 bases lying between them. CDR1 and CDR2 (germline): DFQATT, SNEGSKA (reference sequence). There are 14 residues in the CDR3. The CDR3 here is CSAVGGEANYGYTF. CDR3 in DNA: TGCAGTGCTGTGGGGGGAGAAGCTAACTATGGCTACACCTTC.

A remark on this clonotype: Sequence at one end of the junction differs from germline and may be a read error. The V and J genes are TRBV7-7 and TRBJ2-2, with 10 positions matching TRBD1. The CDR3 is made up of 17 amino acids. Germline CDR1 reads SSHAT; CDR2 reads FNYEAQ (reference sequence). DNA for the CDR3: TGTGCTAGCAGCCAGCGAGCCGGGACAGGGGACACCGGGGAGCTGTTTTTT. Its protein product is CASSQRAGTGDTGELFF.

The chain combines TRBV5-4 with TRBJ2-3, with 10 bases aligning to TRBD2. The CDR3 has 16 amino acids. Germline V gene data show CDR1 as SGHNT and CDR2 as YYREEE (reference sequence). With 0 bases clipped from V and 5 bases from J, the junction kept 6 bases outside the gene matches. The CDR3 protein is CASSLERGGTIDTQYF. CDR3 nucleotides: TGTGCCAGCAGCTTGGAGCGGGGGGGCACGATAGATACGCAGTATTTT.

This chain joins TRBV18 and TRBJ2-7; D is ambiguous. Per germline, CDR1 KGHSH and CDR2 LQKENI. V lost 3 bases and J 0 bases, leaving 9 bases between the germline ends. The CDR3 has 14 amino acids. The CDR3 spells CASSPFESSYEQYV. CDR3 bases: TGTGCCAGCTCACCCTTTGAATCCTCCTACGAGCAGTACGTC.

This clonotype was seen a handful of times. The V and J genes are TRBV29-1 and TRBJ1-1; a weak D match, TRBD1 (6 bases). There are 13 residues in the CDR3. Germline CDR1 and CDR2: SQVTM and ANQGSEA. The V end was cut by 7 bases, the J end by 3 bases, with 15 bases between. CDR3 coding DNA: TGCAGCGCCCAACACAGGGCGGACACTGAAGCTTTCTTT. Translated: CSAQHRADTEAFF.

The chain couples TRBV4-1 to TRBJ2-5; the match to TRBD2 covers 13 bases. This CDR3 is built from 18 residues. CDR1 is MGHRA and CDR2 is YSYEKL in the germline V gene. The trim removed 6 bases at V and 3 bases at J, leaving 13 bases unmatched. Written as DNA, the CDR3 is TGCGCCAGCAGACAAAGGGGGGGACTAGCGGGGACTGAAGAGACCCAGTACTTC. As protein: CASRQRGGLAGTEETQYF.

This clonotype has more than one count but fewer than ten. Written as DNA, the CDR3 is TGTGCCAGCAGCCCCCGGGACGACTACAATGAGCAGTTCTTC. This translates into CASSPRDDYNEQFF. The chain links TRBV7-9 to TRBJ2-1; D is perhaps TRBD1 or TRBD2 (5 bases each). Trimming took off 5 bases at V and 3 bases at J, with 11 bases between the two ends. The CDR3 is made up of 14 amino acids. CDR1 is SEHNR and CDR2 is FQNEAQ in the germline V gene (reference sequence).